The 24 T cell receptor beta chains below all came from one sample that was sequenced in a study of shared clonotypes between healthy human individuals. Only in-frame clones appear in the TCRdb table, and some are missing; sequencing was by immunoSEQ multiplex PCR. This table holds a few hundred thousand clones, 90% to 98% found once. Sequencing input: memory CD8+ T cells sorted from blood. Specified subset: CD45RO+ cells pooled with CCR7-negative TemRA cells. These receptors were taken from a young man in good health.

In this sample, this clone turned up once. Within the sample, other DNA sequences also encode this same CDR3. The V and J genes are TRBV20-1 and TRBJ1-1; no clear D. The V and J ends lost 6 bases and 4 bases respectively, with 6 bases between them. The CDR3 has 10 residues. Germline V gives CDR1 DFQATT, CDR2 SNEGSKA (reference sequence). The CDR3 DNA is TGCAGTGCCCGGGGCACTGAAGCTTTCTTT. Translation: CSARGTEAFF.

This clone has only a few counts. This rearrangement joins TRBV6-1 to TRBJ1-1, with D perhaps matching TRBD1 (6 bases). The V gene's germline CDR1 is MNHNS and CDR2 SASEGT. With 6 bases removed from V and 3 bases from J, the gap between germline ends came to 17 bases. This CDR3 is built from 15 residues. The CDR3 sequence: CASSAGWTAYTEAFF. CDR3 DNA: TGTGCCAGCAGCGCCGGCTGGACAGCCTACACTGAAGCTTTCTTT.

The V call is TRBV11-2, the J call TRBJ2-3; TRBD2 matches 11 bases. CDR1 is SGHAT, CDR2 FQNNGV, per germline. This CDR3 has 17 amino acids. Trimming removed 2 bases from V and 2 bases from J; junction bases left unmatched: 6. DNA of the CDR3: TGTGCCAGCAGCTTAAGGGGACTAGCGGCCTACACAGATACGCAGTATTTT. This translates into CASSLRGLAAYTDTQYF.

V and J are TRBV27 and TRBJ2-3; 13 bases match TRBD2. CDR1 is MNHEY, CDR2 SMNVEV, per germline (reference sequence). Trimming took 5 bases from V and 6 from J; bases not matched to a gene: 2. The CDR3 length is 14 residues. CDR3 residues: CASSQLAGGDTQYF. As DNA, the CDR3 is TGTGCCAGCAGTCAACTAGCGGGGGGGGATACGCAGTATTTT.

This clone has only one observation. V is TRBV28 and J is TRBJ2-7; D ambiguous. The ends were cut back, 3 bases at V and 9 bases at J, with 12 bases in the middle. Per germline, CDR1 MDHEN and CDR2 SYDVKM. CDR3 size: 12 residues. The CDR3 nucleotides are TGTGCCAGCAGTTTTTCCCGGGTTGGGCAGTACTTC. The encoded protein is CASSFSRVGQYF.

The chain is built from TRBV28 and TRBJ2-1, with a possible D match to TRBD2 (5 bases). With 3 bases removed from V and 5 bases from J, the gap between germline ends came to 11 bases. From germline, CDR1 is MDHEN and CDR2 SYDVKM. CDR3 length: 14 residues. CDR3 sequence reads: CASSFVAFNNEQFF. DNA of the CDR3: TGTGCCAGCAGTTTTGTAGCGTTTAACAATGAGCAGTTCTTC.

The chain has TRBV28 and TRBJ2-1; 12 positions match TRBD2. The CDR3 contains 15 residues. The V and J ends lost 8 bases and 4 bases, in that order; junction bases with no gene match: 6. Germline assignment: CDR1 MDHEN and CDR2 SYDVKM. The CDR3 reads CASVSTSGRYNEQFF. As DNA, the CDR3 is TGTGCCAGCGTCTCGACTAGCGGGAGATACAATGAGCAGTTCTTC.

The gene calls are TRBV5-8 and TRBJ2-3, with 11 bases identical to TRBD2. Trimming at V came to 7 bases and at J to 0 bases, leaving 4 bases not matched to a gene. CDR3 length: 15 residues. Germline V CDR1 and CDR2: SGHTS, YDEGEE. The CDR3 loop reads CASAIAGGSTDTQYF. CDR3 sequence (DNA): TGTGCCAGCGCCATAGCGGGAGGGAGCACAGATACGCAGTATTTT.

The chain joins TRBV2 to TRBJ1-3; 7 bases agree with TRBD1. Unmatched junction bases numbered 3, after V lost 3 bases and J lost 4 bases. The CDR3 length is 14 residues. CDR1 is SNHLY and CDR2 is FYNNEI in the germline V gene. DNA for the CDR3: TGTGCCAGCAGTGACCCAGGGGGGGGAAACACCATATATTTT. Translating gives CASSDPGGGNTIYF.

V and J are TRBV9 and TRBJ2-1, with D hard to call. Trimming shortened V by 0 bases and J by 0 bases, and 10 bases separated the two germline ends. CDR1 SGDLS and CDR2 YYNGEE come from the germline V gene. There are 16 residues in the CDR3. The CDR3 nucleotides read TGTGCCAGCAGCGTAGCTCCTATGAGCTCCTACAATGAGCAGTTCTTC. It encodes CASSVAPMSSYNEQFF.

The chain carries TRBV30 and TRBJ2-3; TRBD2 agrees at 9 bases. CDR1 is GTSNPN, CDR2 SVGIG, per germline (reference sequence). V shed 2 bases, J shed 2 bases, and the junction held 20 bases outside the gene matches. The CDR3 consists of 20 residues. DNA of the CDR3: TGTGCCTGGAGTTTTACCCCGGGACTAGCCAACCGAACCCTCACAGATACGCAGTATTTT. Translated: CAWSFTPGLANRTLTDTQYF.

The gene calls are TRBV2 and TRBJ1-5; D remains ambiguous. Germline values: CDR1 SNHLY, CDR2 FYNNEI. V was cut by 5 bases and J by 11 bases, with 22 bases left in between. The CDR3 totals 15 residues. CDR3: CASSPNGRHNQAQHF. The CDR3 DNA is TGTGCCAGCAGTCCAAACGGGAGACATAACCAGGCCCAGCATTTT.

This clone was seen a single time. This same CDR3 is encoded by further DNA sequences in the sample. V gene TRBV29-1 combines with J gene TRBJ2-1; TRBD1 matches at 10 bases. CDR1 SQVTM and CDR2 ANQGSEA come from the germline V gene. V dropped 6 bases and J dropped 7; count of bases not matched to a gene: 12. The CDR3 is 15 residues long. CDR3 nucleotides: TGCAGCGTGAGGGGACAGGGGCGGAGCCTTAATGAGCAGTTCTTC. Translating it yields CSVRGQGRSLNEQFF.

The CDR3 protein is CASSLGATRGEQYF. The CDR3 nucleotides read TGTGCCAGCAGCTTGGGGGCCACCCGAGGGGAGCAGTACTTC. V is TRBV5-4 and J is TRBJ2-7; D is possibly TRBD2 (5 bases). The V end was cut by 0 bases, the J end by 7 bases, with 14 bases between. Germline loops: CDR1 SGHNT, CDR2 YYREEE (reference sequence). The CDR3 extends over 14 amino acids.

For this clone: The junction and the germline gene differ at one end; a read error may be behind it. V usage is TRBV2 and J usage is TRBJ2-4; D gene uncertain. This CDR3 is 10 amino acids long. CDR1 is SNHLY and CDR2 is FYNNEI in the germline V gene. The DNA for the CDR3 is TGTGCCAGCAGTGAAGACAGACTTGATTTC. This encodes CASSEDRLDF.

The chain joins TRBV30 to TRBJ2-5, with D tentatively TRBD2 (6 bases). CDR3 length: 13 residues. V lost 0 bases and J lost 11, with 16 bases in between. Per the germline V gene, CDR1 is GTSNPN and CDR2 is SVGIG (reference sequence). The CDR3 coding sequence is TGTGCCTGGAGTGTTCGGGAGCTTGGAGAGCAGTACTTC. Encoded protein: CAWSVRELGEQYF.

Comment on this clone: The sample holds other DNA sequences that translate to the same CDR3. The chain joins TRBV27 to TRBJ2-3; D not resolved. Trimming took 2 bases from V and 1 from J, leaving 1 base between them. Germline loops: CDR1 MNHEY, CDR2 SMNVEV (reference sequence). This CDR3 has 12 amino acids. The CDR3 protein is CASSLGTDTQYF. The CDR3 DNA sequence: TGTGCCAGCAGTTTAGGCACAGATACGCAGTATTTT.

The V call is TRBV12-5, the J call TRBJ2-1, with a possible D match to TRBD1 (6 bases). The germline gives CDR1 LGHNT, CDR2 FRNRAP. Between the trimmed V and J ends, which lost 5 bases and 1 base, there was a span of 9 bases. The CDR3 loop spans 14 amino acids. The DNA of the CDR3 is TGTGCTAGTGGTAAAACAGGGTCCTACAATGAGCAGTTCTTC. It codes for CASGKTGSYNEQFF.

The chain carries TRBV7-2 and TRBJ2-7; D perhaps matches TRBD2 (6 bases). Trimming pared 1 base from V and 3 bases from J, leaving 16 bases between. Germline V gives CDR1 SGHTA, CDR2 FQGNSA. This CDR3 spans 16 amino acids. For the CDR3, the DNA is TGTGCCAGCAGCTTAGGTGTTTTCGGGAGTGGCTACGAGCAGTACTTC. It codes for CASSLGVFGSGYEQYF.

The gene calls are TRBV28 and TRBJ2-5; 7 bases match TRBD1. CDR3 length: 14 amino acids. Germline assignment: CDR1 MDHEN and CDR2 SYDVKM. The junction had 5 bases not matched to a gene; V was cut back by 5 bases and J by 2 bases. CDR3 protein: CASSPRQGQETQYF. The DNA of the CDR3 is TGTGCCAGCAGTCCAAGACAGGGACAAGAGACCCAGTACTTC.

The chain recombines TRBV30 with TRBJ2-4; 8 nucleotides match TRBD2. In germline, CDR1 is GTSNPN, CDR2 SVGIG (reference sequence). CDR3 length equals 13 residues. J lost 7 bases, V lost 0 bases, and 2 bases had no gene match. This CDR3 reads CAWSVVAGNIQYF. Written as DNA, the CDR3 is TGTGCCTGGAGTGTGGTAGCGGGGAACATTCAGTACTTC.

V is TRBV7-3 and J is TRBJ1-1, with D possibly being TRBD1 (5 bases). CDR3 size: 13 residues. V was trimmed by 3 bases and J by 6 bases, leaving 11 bases between them. Germline V CDR1 and CDR2: SGHTA, FQGTGA. In DNA, the CDR3 is TGTGCCAGCAGCTTTATCGCGGGGGCTGAAGCTTTCTTT. This gives the protein CASSFIAGAEAFF. Full variable domain (missing parts from reference TRBV7-3 and TRBJ1-1): GAGVSQTPSNKVTEKGKYVELRCDPISGHTALYWYRQSLGQGPEFLIYFQGTGAADDSGLPNDRFFAVRPEGSVSTLKIQRTERGDSAVYLCASSFIAGAEAFFGQGTRLTVV.

The genes are TRBV4-2 and TRBJ1-1; D gene uncertain. The V gene's germline CDR1 is LGHNA and CDR2 YNFKEQ. The CDR3 covers 13 residues. The V and J ends lost 0 bases and 5 bases respectively, with 7 bases between them. CDR3 in DNA: TGTGCCAGCAGCCAAGATCGAGGGACTGAAGCTTTCTTT. Translated, it gives CASSQDRGTEAFF.

This sequence joins TRBV1 and TRBJ1-4. TRBV1 is annotated as a pseudogene. The CDR3 runs to 12 residues. CDR3 in amino acids: CTSSPPGGKLFF. CDR3 DNA: TGCACCAGCAGCCCACCGGGGGGAAAACTGTTTTTT.